Listed below are T cell receptor beta chains from one sample, sequenced in a study of beta chain features in type 1 diabetes. Sequenced by immunoSEQ multiplex PCR; TCRdb stores in-frame clones only, minus some. Of about 650,000 clones listed, 9.5% to 15% are singletons. The sample comprised naive CD4+ T cells from blood. The receptors shown here come from a man in his thirties or forties with type 1 diabetes. Each CDR3 is given with its conserved first and last residue. The D gene is left open where the match is weak. The size of a clone is reported for some rows only, either as once, few or many, or as a class for expanded clones.

abundance: few
v_gene: TRBV6-5
j_gene: TRBJ2-1
d_gene: .
len: 11
CDR3nt: TGTGCCAGCAGTCCTAGGGGTGAGCAGTTCTTC
CDR3aa: CASSPRGEQFF

abundance: few
v_gene: TRBV11-2
j_gene: TRBJ2-7
d_gene: TRBD1
len: 15
CDR3nt: TGTGCCAGCAGCTTGACAGGGGCGTCCCCCTACGAGCAGTACTTC
CDR3aa: CASSLTGASPYEQYF

abundance: .
v_gene: TRBV29-1
j_gene: TRBJ1-1
d_gene: .
len: 13
CDR3nt: TGCAGCGTCCTAGTGGTTCTGGTCACTGAAGCTTTCTTT
CDR3aa: CSVLVVLVTEAFF

abundance: few
v_gene: TRBV11-2
j_gene: TRBJ2-7
d_gene: TRBD2
len: 12
CDR3nt: TGTGCCAGCAGCTTAGTGAGCGGGGCAAGGTACTTC
CDR3aa: CASSLVSGARYF

abundance: .
v_gene: TRBV13
j_gene: TRBJ2-1
d_gene: TRBD1
len: 16
CDR3nt: TGTGCCAGCAGCTTAGGGGAGACAGGGGGTATCAATGAGCAGTTCTTC
CDR3aa: CASSLGETGGINEQFF

abundance: few
v_gene: TRBV23-1
j_gene: TRBJ1-4
d_gene: .
len: 13
CDR3nt: TGCGCCAGCCGGGAGGGAGTTAATGAAAAACTGTTTTTT
CDR3aa: CASREGVNEKLFF

abundance: once
v_gene: TRBV11-3
j_gene: TRBJ1-2
d_gene: .
len: 14
CDR3nt: TGTGCCAGCAGCGCTGGACAGCCCTATCATGGCTACACCTTC
CDR3aa: CASSAGQPYHGYTF

abundance: few
v_gene: TRBV19
j_gene: TRBJ1-1
d_gene: .
len: 13
CDR3nt: TGTGCCAGTAGTATAGATGAGGGGACTGAAGCTTTCTTT
CDR3aa: CASSIDEGTEAFF

abundance: few
v_gene: TRBV7-8
j_gene: TRBJ1-1
d_gene: .
len: 15
CDR3nt: TGTGCCAGCAGCCCACGGACGGGGAGGGACACTGAAGCTTTCTTT
CDR3aa: CASSPRTGRDTEAFF

abundance: few
v_gene: TRBV15
j_gene: TRBJ1-2
d_gene: .
len: 15
CDR3nt: TGTGCCACCAGCAGAGATCCAAGCAGGTTCAATGGCTACACCTTC
CDR3aa: CATSRDPSRFNGYTF

abundance: few
v_gene: TRBV10-3
j_gene: TRBJ2-1
d_gene: .
len: 14
CDR3nt: TGTGCCATATATGATGGGATAACGACCAATGAGCAGTTCTTC
CDR3aa: CAIYDGITTNEQFF

abundance: few
v_gene: TRBV5-1
j_gene: TRBJ1-6
d_gene: .
len: 16
CDR3nt: TGCGCCAGCAGCTTGGGGGATTTCCAATATAATTCACCCCTCCACTTT
CDR3aa: CASSLGDFQYNSPLHF

abundance: few
v_gene: TRBV7-9
j_gene: TRBJ2-1
d_gene: TRBD2
len: 12
CDR3nt: TGTGCCAGCAGCACGGGGGGTTTTGAGCAGTTCTTC
CDR3aa: CASSTGGFEQFF

abundance: few
v_gene: TRBV18
j_gene: TRBJ1-1
d_gene: .
len: 13
CDR3nt: TGTGCCAGCTCACCAGGGTCTAGCACTGAAGCTTTCTTT
CDR3aa: CASSPGSSTEAFF

abundance: .
v_gene: TRBV28
j_gene: TRBJ1-4
d_gene: .
len: 15
CDR3nt: TGTGCCAGCAGTTTTCTGGAAGGGTTTAATGAAAAACTGTTTTTT
CDR3aa: CASSFLEGFNEKLFF

abundance: few
v_gene: TRBV9
j_gene: TRBJ1-4
d_gene: TRBD1
len: 16
CDR3nt: TGTGCCAGCAGCGTTGGGGTTGGACAGGGGCATGAAAAACTGTTTTTT
CDR3aa: CASSVGVGQGHEKLFF

abundance: .
v_gene: TRBV5-6
j_gene: TRBJ1-5
d_gene: .
len: 12
CDR3nt: TGTGCCAGCAGCTTGTTTGGCCAGCCCCAGCATTTT
CDR3aa: CASSLFGQPQHF

abundance: .
v_gene: TRBV7-9
j_gene: TRBJ1-5
d_gene: .
len: 13
CDR3nt: TGTGCCAGCAGCTTAGGGGAAGCCCAGCCCCAGCATTTT
CDR3aa: CASSLGEAQPQHF

abundance: .
v_gene: TRBV19
j_gene: TRBJ1-5
d_gene: .
len: 15
CDR3nt: TGTGCCAGTAGTATTAATGTAAGTCCGAATCAGCCCCAGCATTTT
CDR3aa: CASSINVSPNQPQHF

abundance: .
v_gene: TRBV30
j_gene: TRBJ2-7
d_gene: .
len: 14
CDR3nt: TGTGCCTGGGCGGCAGGTCCACTCTCCTACGAGCAGTACTTC
CDR3aa: CAWAAGPLSYEQYF

abundance: .
v_gene: TRBV7-9
j_gene: TRBJ2-3
d_gene: .
len: 14
CDR3nt: TGTGCCAGCAGCGAAGCGCCAAGCACAGATACGCAGTATTTT
CDR3aa: CASSEAPSTDTQYF

abundance: few
v_gene: TRBV7-2
j_gene: TRBJ1-2
d_gene: TRBD1
len: 15
CDR3nt: TGTGCCAGCAGCCAGGGACAGCCAGGGAACTATGGCTACACCTTC
CDR3aa: CASSQGQPGNYGYTF

abundance: few
v_gene: TRBV28
j_gene: TRBJ1-5
d_gene: .
len: 13
CDR3nt: TGTGCCAGCAGGAGGCCTAGCAATCAGCCCCAGCATTTT
CDR3aa: CASRRPSNQPQHF

abundance: few
v_gene: TRBV10-3
j_gene: TRBJ2-3
d_gene: .
len: 15
CDR3nt: TGTGCCATCAGTATCACCGGACTCCACACAGATACGCAGTATTTT
CDR3aa: CAISITGLHTDTQYF

abundance: .
v_gene: TRBV5-1
j_gene: TRBJ1-2
d_gene: .
len: 13
CDR3nt: TGCGCCAGCAGCTGGGATGCGGTTCAAGGCTACACCTTC
CDR3aa: CASSWDAVQGYTF

abundance: .
v_gene: TRBV6-5
j_gene: TRBJ1-2
d_gene: .
len: 13
CDR3nt: TGTGCCAGCAGTTACGAAGAGGGTGGCGGCTACACCTTC
CDR3aa: CASSYEEGGGYTF

abundance: .
v_gene: TRBV7-2
j_gene: TRBJ2-5
d_gene: TRBD1
len: 16
CDR3nt: TGTGCCAGCACCTTGGGGGGCAGGGGGCGCACAGAGACCCAGTACTTC
CDR3aa: CASTLGGRGRTETQYF

abundance: few
v_gene: TRBV5-1
j_gene: TRBJ1-2
d_gene: .
len: 16
CDR3nt: TGCGCCAGCAGCTTCCAGACCGGGGAGGTGGACTATGGCTACACCTTC
CDR3aa: CASSFQTGEVDYGYTF

abundance: .
v_gene: TRBV11-2
j_gene: TRBJ2-6
d_gene: TRBD2
len: 13
CDR3nt: TGTGCCAGCAGCTTAGATCTTTGGGCTAGCGGGGGTTTC
CDR3aa: CASSLDLWASGGF

abundance: .
v_gene: TRBV19
j_gene: TRBJ1-6
d_gene: .
len: 15
CDR3nt: TGTGCCAGTAGTTCGACCGGGACTCCTAATTCACCCCTCCACTTT
CDR3aa: CASSSTGTPNSPLHF

abundance: few
v_gene: TRBV18
j_gene: TRBJ2-7
d_gene: TRBD1
len: 15
CDR3nt: TGTGCCAGCTCACCAGGACAGGGTCTAACCTACGAGCAGTACTTC
CDR3aa: CASSPGQGLTYEQYF

abundance: .
v_gene: TRBV9
j_gene: TRBJ2-1
d_gene: .
len: 16
CDR3nt: TGTGCCAGCAGCGTAGATGGGGCAGGGTGGTACAATGAGCAGTTCTTC
CDR3aa: CASSVDGAGWYNEQFF

abundance: few
v_gene: TRBV5-1
j_gene: TRBJ1-6
d_gene: TRBD1
len: 15
CDR3nt: TGCGCCAGCAGCTCCGAGGGGGCAGGGAGTTCACCCCTCCACTTT
CDR3aa: CASSSEGAGSSPLHF

abundance: .
v_gene: TRBV19
j_gene: TRBJ2-1
d_gene: TRBD1
len: 14
CDR3nt: TGTGCCAGTACCGGGACAGGGGGTATGAATGAGCAGTTCTTC
CDR3aa: CASTGTGGMNEQFF

abundance: few
v_gene: TRBV6-5
j_gene: TRBJ1-6
d_gene: TRBD1
len: 15
CDR3nt: TGTGCCAGCAGTTACTCAAGGGACAGGGGGACGGTCCTCCACTTT
CDR3aa: CASSYSRDRGTVLHF

abundance: .
v_gene: TRBV10-3
j_gene: TRBJ1-1
d_gene: .
len: 15
CDR3nt: TGTGCCATCAGTGTCGGACGCCTACAAGTAACTGAAGCTTTCTTT
CDR3aa: CAISVGRLQVTEAFF

abundance: few
v_gene: TRBV5-1
j_gene: TRBJ1-1
d_gene: .
len: 13
CDR3nt: TGCGCCAGCAGCTTGGCCACGGGCACTGAAGCTTTCTTT
CDR3aa: CASSLATGTEAFF

abundance: few
v_gene: TRBV28
j_gene: TRBJ2-1
d_gene: .
len: 15
CDR3nt: TGTGCCAGCAGCCTAAGCCCCGACAGATACAATGAGCAGTTCTTC
CDR3aa: CASSLSPDRYNEQFF

abundance: .
v_gene: TRBV2
j_gene: TRBJ2-1
d_gene: TRBD2
len: 15
CDR3nt: TGTGCCAGCAGTGATCCCCGGGGGGGCCGCAATGAGCAGTTCTTC
CDR3aa: CASSDPRGGRNEQFF

abundance: few
v_gene: TRBV9
j_gene: TRBJ2-2
d_gene: .
len: 15
CDR3nt: TGTGCCAGCAGCGTAGCTGGACCCCCTAGCCGGGAGCTGTTTTTT
CDR3aa: CASSVAGPPSRELFF

abundance: .
v_gene: TRBV5-1
j_gene: TRBJ1-2
d_gene: .
len: 14
CDR3nt: TGCGCCAGCAGCTTGGGGGCCGGGGTCGGAGGCTACACCTTC
CDR3aa: CASSLGAGVGGYTF

abundance: .
v_gene: TRBV19
j_gene: TRBJ2-3
d_gene: .
len: 13
CDR3nt: TGTGCCAGTAGTATAGCACCGGTGGGCTCGCAGTATTTT
CDR3aa: CASSIAPVGSQYF

abundance: few
v_gene: TRBV7-2
j_gene: TRBJ2-2
d_gene: .
len: 14
CDR3nt: TGTGCCAGCAGCTTAGTTTGGAACACCGGGGAGCTGTTTTTT
CDR3aa: CASSLVWNTGELFF

abundance: few
v_gene: TRBV6-5
j_gene: TRBJ2-1
d_gene: .
len: 14
CDR3nt: TGTGCCAGCAGTTACTCGAGAGGGAGCCATGAGCAGTTCTTC
CDR3aa: CASSYSRGSHEQFF

abundance: few
v_gene: TRBV28
j_gene: TRBJ1-4
d_gene: .
len: 12
CDR3nt: TGTGCCAGCAGGGGGGCGGATGAAAAACTGTTTTTT
CDR3aa: CASRGADEKLFF

abundance: .
v_gene: TRBV18
j_gene: TRBJ1-3
d_gene: .
len: 11
CDR3nt: TGTGCCAGCCTACGGGGAAACACCATATATTTT
CDR3aa: CASLRGNTIYF

abundance: few
v_gene: TRBV29-1
j_gene: TRBJ2-2
d_gene: .
len: 14
CDR3nt: TGCAGCGTTGAAGATTGGGAAAGGACCGGGGAGCTGTTTTTT
CDR3aa: CSVEDWERTGELFF

abundance: .
v_gene: TRBV7-6
j_gene: TRBJ2-1
d_gene: .
len: 13
CDR3nt: TGTGCCAGCAGCTTATCTTATTTCCAAGAGCAGTTCTTC
CDR3aa: CASSLSYFQEQFF

abundance: .
v_gene: TRBV20-1
j_gene: TRBJ1-2
d_gene: .
len: 10
CDR3nt: TGCAGTGCTAGAGAGGTCCACTACACCTTC
CDR3aa: CSAREVHYTF

abundance: .
v_gene: TRBV9
j_gene: TRBJ1-5
d_gene: TRBD1
len: 14
CDR3nt: TGTGCCAGCAGCCGCGGGGACAGCGGTCAGCCCCAGCATTTT
CDR3aa: CASSRGDSGQPQHF

abundance: few
v_gene: TRBV6-5
j_gene: TRBJ2-5
d_gene: .
len: 15
CDR3nt: TGTGCCAGCAGAGTCGGCTTCCCGGGGCAAGAGACCCAGTACTTC
CDR3aa: CASRVGFPGQETQYF

abundance: .
v_gene: TRBV28
j_gene: TRBJ1-5
d_gene: .
len: 12
CDR3nt: TGTGCCAGCAGTTTCCTGTCTCAGCCCCAGCATTTT
CDR3aa: CASSFLSQPQHF

abundance: .
v_gene: TRBV19
j_gene: TRBJ2-4
d_gene: .
len: 14
CDR3nt: TGTGCCAGTAGCCCTCAGGGACACGGAAACATTCAGTACTTC
CDR3aa: CASSPQGHGNIQYF

abundance: .
v_gene: TRBV10-3
j_gene: TRBJ2-3
d_gene: TRBD2
len: 14
CDR3nt: TGTGCCATCAGTGAGTCGGGGGGGACAGATACGCAGTATTTT
CDR3aa: CAISESGGTDTQYF

abundance: .
v_gene: TRBV7-2
j_gene: TRBJ2-2
d_gene: TRBD1
len: 15
CDR3nt: TGTGCCAGCAGCTTCCGGGACAGGAACACCGGGGAGCTGTTTTTT
CDR3aa: CASSFRDRNTGELFF